These 30 T cell receptor beta chains came from one sample sequenced in a study of identical twins. In TCRdb, the 5' RACE reads were re-called with MiXCR into one record per CDR3 protein. The profile covers about 900,000 distinct CDR3 sequences, with 9% to 15% appearing a single time and around 1.6% taken by the ten largest. This sample was shared with a second study, whose subject was yellow fever vaccine responses in identical twins.

Source material: PBMCs. The source is a young woman in good health.

This chain uses TRBV12-3 or TRBV12-4 with TRBJ2-1, with 7 nucleotides matching TRBD2. The CDR3 spans 14 residues. Trimming cost V 7 bases and J 9 bases; bases outside gene matches: 12. The CDR3 region is CASTMAGLLIEQFF. The CDR3 DNA is TGTGCCAGCACGATGGCGGGACTACTTATTGAGCAGTTCTTC.

The chain combines TRBV27 with TRBJ2-5; D is possibly TRBD1 (5 bases). The germline CDR1 and CDR2 sequences are MNHEY and SMNVEV (reference sequence). The CDR3 is 13 residues long. V was trimmed by 3 bases and J by 5 bases, leaving 10 bases between them. The CDR3 nucleotides are TGTGCCAGCAGTTTTGCCAGGGTGGAGACCCAGTACTTC. Its protein product is CASSFARVETQYF.

The chain links TRBV5-1 to TRBJ2-1; TRBD2 is a possible D gene (6 bases). Trimming took 4 bases from V and 9 from J, leaving 14 bases between them. This CDR3 contains 13 residues. Germline CDR1 SGHRS, CDR2 YFSETQ. The DNA of the CDR3 is TGCGCCAGCAGCACAGCTGCTAGCGCTGAGCAGTTCTTC. Protein product: CASSTAASAEQFF. Based on the CDR3 plus reference TRBV5-1 and TRBJ2-1, the full variable domain is KAGVTQTPRYLIKTRGQQVTLSCSPISGHRSVSWYQQTPGQGLQFLFEYFSETQRNKGNFPGRFSGRQFSNSRSEMNVSTLELGDSALYLCASSTAASAEQFFGPGTRLTVL.

The CDR3 coding sequence is TGTGCCATCACCTCCGTATCGAGCTCCTACGAGCAGTACGTC. Its protein is CAITSVSSSYEQYV. The chain joins TRBV10-3 to TRBJ2-7; no definite D call. The germline V gene encodes CDR1 ENHRY and CDR2 SYGVKD. Trimming left V 7 bases short and J 0 bases short, with 13 bases between. The length of the CDR3 is 14 residues.

This clonotype was picked up a small number of times. The chain links TRBV29-1 to TRBJ2-1; no firm D call. The CDR3 runs 17 residues. In germline, CDR1 is SQVTM, CDR2 ANQGSEA. Trimming removed 1 base at V and 0 bases at J, with 16 bases between. CDR3 nucleotide sequence: TGCAGCGTTGAAGGCCCCTTTGAGGCAAGCTCCTACAATGAGCAGTTCTTC. It specifies CSVEGPFEASSYNEQFF.

This clonotype has at least ten counts. The rearrangement links TRBV5-1 to TRBJ2-3; 10 bases align to TRBD1. The V segment lost 3 bases and the J segment 1 base; nucleotides outside the gene matches: 5. The germline CDR1 and CDR2 sequences are SGHRS and YFSETQ. The CDR3 spans 16 residues. CDR3 coding DNA: TGCGCCAGCAGCTCCGCCGGGACAGGGGGCACAGATACGCAGTATTTT. Translated, it gives CASSSAGTGGTDTQYF.

This clonotype showed up just a few times. Here the CDR3 DNA reads TGTGCCACCAGCAGGGTCTTCACAGATACGCAGTATTTT. Translation: CATSRVFTDTQYF. The gene calls are TRBV15 and TRBJ2-3; unclear D gene. Per germline, CDR1 LNHNV and CDR2 YYDKDF (reference sequence). The CDR3 is made up of 13 amino acids. The V and J ends lost 3 bases and 2 bases respectively, with 6 bases between them.

J is TRBJ2-5 and V is TRBV6-5; D gene ambiguous. The V and J ends lost 0 bases and 3 bases respectively, with 8 bases between them. The CDR3 totals 14 residues. Per germline, CDR1 MNHEY and CDR2 SVGAGI. For the CDR3, the DNA is TGTGCCAGCAGTTACTCTTTCCGGGAAGAGACCCAGTACTTC. Translating it yields CASSYSFREETQYF.

This clonotype was picked up many times. V usage is TRBV12-3 or TRBV12-4 and J usage is TRBJ1-3; 9 bases match TRBD1. The CDR3 length is 16 residues. J lost 7 bases, V lost 2 bases, and 9 bases had no gene match. The CDR3 DNA is TGTGCCAGCAGTTTATGGGGACAGGGCTTCGGGAACACCATATATTTT. As protein: CASSLWGQGFGNTIYF.

This clonotype has just a few counts. This chain connects TRBV10-3 to TRBJ1-2; 8 bases are a match to TRBD1. Looked up from germline, CDR1 is ENHRY and CDR2 is SYGVKD. V lost 3 bases and J lost 7; bases outside the gene matches: 13. CDR3 length: 16 residues. CDR3 sequence (DNA): TGTGCCATCAGTGAAAATTTCCCCACAGGGGGTCTTGGCTACACCTTC. Protein: CAISENFPTGGLGYTF.

This clonotype was detected only a few times. The genes are TRBV12-3 or TRBV12-4 and TRBJ2-5, with D unresolved. The germline V and J ends were trimmed by 1 base and 4 bases, with 10 bases remaining between them. The CDR3 covers 14 residues. CDR3 nucleotides: TGTGCCAGCAGTTTAGTTCCCAGCCCAGAGACCCAGTACTTC. It yields the protein CASSLVPSPETQYF.

This clonotype was seen only a few times. This chain connects TRBV9 to TRBJ2-1; possibly TRBD2 for D (6 bases). V was cut by 0 bases and J by 0 bases, with 13 bases left in between. Germline lookup yields CDR1 SGDLS and CDR2 YYNGEE. There are 17 residues in the CDR3. For the CDR3, the DNA is TGTGCCAGCAGCGTAGAACCGGCGGGGAGCTCCTACAATGAGCAGTTCTTC. Amino acids: CASSVEPAGSSYNEQFF.

The table lists this clonotype with a few counts. V is TRBV7-8 and J is TRBJ2-2, with 12 bases that match TRBD2. This CDR3 has 18 amino acids. The V gene end was trimmed by 1 base and the J gene end by 4 bases; junction bases not matched to a gene: 7. Germline V gene sequence: CDR1 SGHVS, CDR2 FQNEAQ. CDR3 region: CASSLVTSGGPPTGELFF. CDR3 nucleotide sequence: TGTGCCAGCAGCTTAGTGACTAGCGGGGGACCGCCCACCGGGGAGCTGTTTTTT.

A note on this clonotype: Just one base apart from a much larger clone, this may be a read error. The chain couples TRBV25-1 to TRBJ2-2; possibly TRBD1 for D (6 bases). Germline lookup yields CDR1 MGHDK and CDR2 SYGVNS. The CDR3 has 18 residues. Trimming stripped 2 bases from V and 9 bases from J, with 25 bases between. The CDR3 here is CASSEHVAGEYRARELFF. DNA of the CDR3: TGTGCCAGCAGTGAACATGTGGCAGGGGAGTATCGGGCCCGGGAGCTGTTTTTT.

CDR3 in DNA: TGTGCCAGCAGTGCGGGACAGGGGAATAATTCACCCCTCCACTTT. Its translation is CASSAGQGNNSPLHF. J is TRBJ1-6 and V is TRBV12-3 or TRBV12-4; 10 bases match TRBD1. There are 15 residues in the CDR3. V was clipped by 5 bases and J by 5 bases; unmatched bases: 3.

This clonotype was observed a few times. The rearrangement joins TRBV7-9 to TRBJ2-7; 7 nucleotides align to TRBD2. The CDR3 is made up of 14 amino acids. With V trimmed by 8 bases and J by 4 bases, 11 bases remained unmatched. The V gene's germline CDR1 is SEHNR and CDR2 FQNEAQ (reference sequence). DNA for the CDR3: TGTGCCAGCGACCCCGGGGGGAAGGCGTACGAGCAGTACTTC. Amino acids: CASDPGGKAYEQYF.

This clonotype was seen a handful of times. This chain joins TRBV29-1 and TRBJ1-1; TRBD1 might be the D (6 bases). Trimming shortened V by 8 bases and J by 3 bases, and 16 bases separated the two germline ends. Germline assignment: CDR1 SQVTM and CDR2 ANQGSEA. This CDR3 has 13 residues. The CDR3: CSPCPGAHTEAFF. CDR3 sequence (DNA): TGCAGCCCTTGCCCGGGGGCGCACACTGAAGCTTTCTTT.

In its sample, this clonotype was seen many times. The chain uses TRBV27 and TRBJ2-7; unclear D gene. CDR3 length: 13 residues. Germline V gives CDR1 MNHEY, CDR2 SMNVEV (reference sequence). Trimming took 6 bases from V and 2 from J, leaving 11 bases between them. CDR3 sequence (DNA): TGTGCCAGCAGCTACTCCGGTGCCTACGAGCAGTACTTC. Protein sequence: CASSYSGAYEQYF.

The chain employs TRBV20-1 and TRBJ2-4; TRBD2 is a possible D gene (6 bases). The CDR3 spans 16 residues. Germline V lookup: CDR1 DFQATT, CDR2 SNEGSKA (reference sequence). Trimming took 3 bases from V and 5 from J, leaving 20 bases between them. CDR3 sequence reads: CSARGLGAGTENIQYF. The CDR3 DNA reads TGCAGTGCTAGGGGGCTTGGGGCGGGGACGGAAAACATTCAGTACTTC.

This chain joins TRBV9 and TRBJ2-1, with D perhaps being TRBD1 or TRBD2 (5 bases each). The V gene's germline CDR1 is SGDLS and CDR2 YYNGEE. Trimming removed 3 bases from V and 5 bases from J, with 15 bases in between. The CDR3 totals 15 residues. This chain's CDR3 is CASSGTGPRNNEQFF. The CDR3 DNA sequence: TGTGCCAGCAGCGGAACGGGACCAAGAAACAATGAGCAGTTCTTC.

The chain employs TRBV24-1 and TRBJ2-1; D unresolved. Germline V gene data show CDR1 as KGHDR and CDR2 as SFDVKD. V was trimmed by 4 bases and J by 0 bases, leaving 12 bases between them. This CDR3 comprises 16 residues. The CDR3 DNA is TGTGCCACCAGTGACCCGGGCTACAACTCCTACAATGAGCAGTTCTTC. It yields the protein CATSDPGYNSYNEQFF.

This clonotype was seen at least ten times. This chain connects TRBV5-1 to TRBJ2-1; 10 nucleotides align to TRBD2. J was trimmed by 7 bases and V by 0 bases; bases with no gene match: 7. Germline V gene data show CDR1 as SGHRS and CDR2 as YFSETQ. There are 16 residues in the CDR3. The CDR3 loop reads CASSLAPSGRMNEQFF. The CDR3 DNA follows: TGCGCCAGCAGCTTGGCCCCTAGCGGGAGAATGAATGAGCAGTTCTTC.

V and J are TRBV12-3 or TRBV12-4 and TRBJ2-4; maybe TRBD1 (6 bases). V lost 6 bases and J lost 0, with 15 bases in between. The CDR3 spans 16 residues. The CDR3 region is CASSPGQNLAKNIQYF. CDR3 DNA: TGTGCCAGCAGCCCCGGACAGAACCTAGCCAAAAACATTCAGTACTTC.

There are a few counts of this clonotype. V usage is TRBV4-1 and J usage is TRBJ2-1, with 10 nucleotides matching TRBD1. From germline, CDR1 is MGHRA and CDR2 YSYEKL. J was trimmed by 9 bases and V by 1 base; bases with no gene match: 9. The CDR3 is 16 residues long. CDR3 region: CASSQGRDRGWSEQFF. The DNA of the CDR3 is TGCGCCAGCAGCCAAGGACGGGACAGGGGATGGAGTGAGCAGTTCTTC.

This clonotype has more than one count but fewer than ten. The chain uses TRBV27 and TRBJ2-1, with 10 bases aligning to TRBD2. CDR3 length: 16 residues. Trimming at V came to 0 bases and at J to 9 bases, leaving 8 bases not matched to a gene. Germline lookup yields CDR1 MNHEY and CDR2 SMNVEV (reference sequence). CDR3 residues: CASSLSASGRYCEQFF. CDR3 nucleotides: TGTGCCAGCAGTTTATCGGCTAGCGGGAGATACTGTGAGCAGTTCTTC.

This clonotype was found a few times. The J gene is TRBJ2-5, the V gene TRBV6-1; 10 bases align to TRBD2. Per the germline V gene, CDR1 is MNHNS and CDR2 is SASEGT. The CDR3 sequence is 16 residues long. Trimming at V came to 5 bases and at J to 2 bases, leaving 8 bases not matched to a gene. The CDR3 bases are TGTGCCAGCAGTCCCCTGGGGGGACTAGCGCAAGAGACCCAGTACTTC. It codes for CASSPLGGLAQETQYF.

This clonotype was observed at least ten times. V gene TRBV12-3 or TRBV12-4 combines with J gene TRBJ2-3; unclear D gene. Trimming cost V 2 bases and J 6 bases, with 6 bases left between them. The CDR3 consists of 12 residues. CDR3 protein: CASSLSRDTQYF. CDR3 bases: TGTGCCAGCAGTTTATCGCGGGATACGCAGTATTTT.

The rearrangement joins TRBV4-1 to TRBJ2-1, with D possibly matching TRBD2 (5 bases). Germline-derived CDR1 and CDR2 are MGHRA and YSYEKL. Trimming took off 4 bases at V and 1 base at J, with 17 bases between the two ends. CDR3 length: 17 amino acids. CDR3 bases: TGCGCCAGCAGCCTTAGAGGGAGCGCCCCATCCTACAATGAGCAGTTCTTC. This codes for CASSLRGSAPSYNEQFF.

This chain uses TRBV6-2 or TRBV6-3 with TRBJ2-5, with 7 bases lining up with TRBD1. V gave up 6 bases and J gave up 5 bases; unmatched junction bases: 12. Per the germline V gene, CDR1 is MNHEY and CDR2 is SVGEGT. The length of the CDR3 is 15 residues. CDR3 protein: CASSSNDRARETQYF. DNA of the CDR3: TGTGCCAGCAGCTCCAACGACAGGGCCCGGGAGACCCAGTACTTC.

This clonotype has a handful of counts. This chain uses TRBV6-5 with TRBJ2-1, with D possibly TRBD1 on 5 matching bases. V gave up 0 bases and J gave up 4 bases, with 10 bases separating them. Germline V gene lookup returns CDR1 MNHEY and CDR2 SVGAGI. The CDR3 is 15 residues long. This CDR3 reads CASSYSRTQYNEQFF. CDR3 nucleotide sequence: TGTGCCAGCAGTTACTCTAGGACACAGTACAATGAGCAGTTCTTC.